This TCR beta chain stems from a study of radiation and T cells in renal cell carcinoma. Data came from immunoSEQ multiplex PCR; TCRdb stores just in-frame clones and leaves some out. This table has around 74,000 clones, less than 85% appearing once. Described time point: blood 4 weeks post-SBRT, at nephrectomy. The treatment is: 15 Gy SBRT to primary tumor, nephrectomy 4 weeks later. Blood was sampled at baseline, 2 weeks and 4 weeks after SBRT. This CDR3 is built from 16 residues. V was pared by 1 base and J by 4 bases, with 7 bases of the junction left unmatched. The germline CDR1 and CDR2 sequences are MDHEN and SYDVKM.

The source material was blood, sampled from a patient whose treatment included radiotherapy and nephrectomy. The chain links TRBV28 to TRBJ1-1; 9 bases agree with TRBD1. The clonotype comes from an older woman with renal cell carcinoma. The CDR3 DNA follows: TGTGCCAGCAGTTTATTCACAGGGGGCGCGGTCACTGAAGCTTTCTTT. It encodes CASSLFTGGAVTEAFF. Looking up the rest from reference TRBV28 and TRBJ1-1 gives the full variable domain: DVKVTQSSRYLVKRTGEKVFLECVQDMDHENMFWYRQDPGLGLRLIYFSYDVKMKEKGDIPEGYSVSREKKERFSLILESASTNQTSMYLCASSLFTGGAVTEAFFGQGTRLTVV.